These 3 T cell receptor beta chains came from one sample sequenced in a study of cytomegalovirus exposure and HLA in healthy donors. PCR primers comprised 60 Vbeta and 13 Jbeta primers. The method was immunoSEQ multiplex PCR; TCRdb's version includes in-frame clones alone and lacks a portion of them. Of about 130,000 clones in the sample, around 79% were seen once. The sample taken for sequencing was PBMCs. Receptors were obtained from a man aged 35-49 years in good health and CMV-seropositive.

The chain uses TRBV20-1 and TRBJ2-1, with D tentatively TRBD1 (6 bases). CDR1 is DFQATT, CDR2 SNEGSKA, per germline (reference sequence). V was trimmed by 5 bases and J by 7 bases, leaving 9 bases between them. The CDR3 spans 11 residues. CDR3 region: CSAGDTNEQFF. The DNA for the CDR3 is TGCAGTGCTGGGGACACGAATGAGCAGTTCTTC.

The CDR3 bases are TGTGCCAGCAGTCCCGGGACAGGGGGCAACGAGCAGTACTTC. The encoded protein is CASSPGTGGNEQYF. The rearrangement links TRBV27 to TRBJ2-7, with 12 bases matching TRBD1. Germline V CDR1 and CDR2: MNHEY, SMNVEV (reference sequence). This CDR3 contains 14 residues. After removal of 5 bases from V and 5 bases from J, the junction contained 4 bases not matched to a gene.

This rearrangement joins TRBV4-1 to TRBJ2-1, with 10 bases aligning to TRBD2. Looked up from germline, CDR1 is MGHRA and CDR2 is YSYEKL. V lost 0 bases and J lost 4; bases outside the gene matches: 6. CDR3 length equals 17 residues. CDR3 in amino acids: CASSQDLASGRYNEQFF. CDR3 coding DNA: TGCGCCAGCAGCCAAGATTTGGCTAGCGGGAGATACAATGAGCAGTTCTTC.